Below are 27 T cell receptor beta chains sequenced from a single sample in a study of T-cell memory formation after mild COVID-19. TCRdb processed the 5' RACE reads anew with MiXCR; each CDR3 protein has one entry. The top ten clones hold approximately 10% of a sample with around 200,000 distinct CDR3 sequences, about 27% of them seen once. The material sequenced was PBMCs or a T cell subset sorted from them (not recorded which). These receptors came from an adult woman who had mild COVID-19 (a few samples of this study predate the infection). Cell type and time point are not known.

The chain combines TRBV7-2 with TRBJ2-5; D remains ambiguous. The CDR3 is 11 amino acids. V was cut by 5 bases and J by 7 bases, with 8 bases left in between. Germline V lookup: CDR1 SGHTA, CDR2 FQGNSA. This CDR3 is CASSPLGTQYF. CDR3 in DNA: TGTGCCAGCAGCCCCTTGGGGACCCAGTACTTC.

The CDR3 sequence is CASRRTRNTGELFF. The CDR3 nucleotides read TGTGCCAGCAGAAGGACGAGGAACACCGGGGAGCTGTTTTTT. The chain carries TRBV27 and TRBJ2-2; D gene uncertain. Between the trimmed V and J ends, which lost 6 bases and 1 base, there was a span of 9 bases. Looked up from germline, CDR1 is MNHEY and CDR2 is SMNVEV (reference sequence). The CDR3 length is 14 residues.

The CDR3 loop reads CSTTFGTEAFF. CDR3 bases: TGCAGTACTACTTTTGGCACTGAAGCTTTCTTT. V and J are TRBV20-1 and TRBJ1-1; D is unresolved. CDR3 length: 11 residues. Trimming left V 8 bases short and J 4 bases short, with 11 bases between. Germline assignment: CDR1 DFQATT and CDR2 SNEGSKA (reference sequence).

This clonotype has a handful of counts. V usage is TRBV3-1 and J usage is TRBJ1-6, with D tentatively TRBD1 (6 bases). Germline V gene data show CDR1 as LGHDT and CDR2 as YNNKEL (reference sequence). CDR3 length equals 14 residues. Trimming shortened V by 8 bases and J by 8 bases, and 16 bases separated the two germline ends. CDR3 protein: CASCLRGYHSPLHF. In DNA, the CDR3 is TGTGCCAGCTGCCTGAGGGGGTATCATTCACCCCTCCACTTT.

Ten or more counts support this clonotype. J is TRBJ2-1 and V is TRBV5-1; 13 bases are shared with TRBD2. CDR1 is SGHRS and CDR2 is YFSETQ in the germline V gene. The CDR3 loop spans 19 amino acids. V shed 4 bases, J shed 0 bases, and the junction held 10 bases outside the gene matches. CDR3 in amino acids: CASSLGGLAGTRSYNEQFF. The DNA of the CDR3 is TGCGCCAGCAGCCTGGGGGGACTAGCGGGAACCCGCTCCTACAATGAGCAGTTCTTC.

This clonotype was counted a few times. The chain has TRBV12-3 or TRBV12-4 and TRBJ2-7; TRBD2 might be the D (5 bases). Trimming pared 5 bases from V and 2 bases from J, leaving 13 bases between. This CDR3 region has 14 residues. CDR3 sequence reads: CASSHPSGAYEQYF. CDR3 nucleotide sequence: TGTGCCAGCAGTCACCCGTCCGGGGCCTACGAGCAGTACTTC.

The chain employs TRBV6-5 and TRBJ2-1; 7 bases line up with TRBD2. Losses at the gene ends were 2 bases for V and 9 bases for J; bases not matched to a gene: 7. The CDR3 contains 14 residues. Germline V gives CDR1 MNHEY, CDR2 SVGAGI. The CDR3 loop reads CASSYGPSGTEQFF. As DNA, the CDR3 is TGTGCCAGCAGTTACGGCCCTAGCGGCACTGAGCAGTTCTTC.

This chain's CDR3 is CAIGRARLFF. The CDR3 bases are TGTGCCATCGGGCGCGCAAGGCTGTTTTTT. This rearrangement joins TRBV15 to TRBJ2-2; D remains ambiguous. Between the trimmed V and J ends, which lost 10 bases and 13 bases, there was a span of 13 bases. The CDR3 sequence is 10 residues long. From germline, CDR1 is LNHNV and CDR2 YYDKDF (reference sequence).

The chain is built from TRBV7-9 and TRBJ2-7; D not resolved. The germline V and J ends were trimmed by 4 bases and 2 bases, with 9 bases remaining between them. Germline assignment: CDR1 SEHNR and CDR2 FQNEAQ (reference sequence). The CDR3 is made up of 13 amino acids. The DNA for the CDR3 is TGTGCCAGCAGCTCTCCATTGACCTACGAGCAGTACTTC. Its protein product is CASSSPLTYEQYF. The whole variable domain, filled in from reference TRBV7-9 and TRBJ2-7, reads DTGVSQNPRHKITKRGQNVTFRCDPISEHNRLYWYRQTLGQGPEFLTYFQNEAQLEKSRLLSDRFSAERPKGSFSTLEIQRTEQGDSAMYLCASSSPLTYEQYFGPGTRLTVT.

The chain carries TRBV5-1 and TRBJ1-2, with 10 positions matching TRBD1. CDR1 SGHRS and CDR2 YFSETQ come from the germline V gene. After removal of 4 bases from V and 8 bases from J, the junction contained 11 bases not matched to a gene. This CDR3 contains 15 residues. CDR3 nucleotide sequence: TGCGCCAGCAGCGCCTCCTCCGGGACAGGGGCGGGCTACACCTTC. Its translation is CASSASSGTGAGYTF.

This clonotype has only a few counts. The V gene is TRBV7-3, the J gene TRBJ2-1; D is ambiguous. Trimming stripped 4 bases from V and 5 bases from J, with 6 bases between. CDR3 length equals 12 residues. From germline, CDR1 is SGHTA and CDR2 FQGTGA. Here the CDR3 reads CASSYSNNEQFF. CDR3 in DNA: TGTGCCAGCAGCTATTCCAACAATGAGCAGTTCTTC.

This rearrangement joins TRBV27 to TRBJ2-2; D is unresolved. The V and J ends lost 8 bases and 6 bases respectively, with 7 bases between them. CDR1 is MNHEY, CDR2 SMNVEV, per germline (reference sequence). There are 11 residues in the CDR3. The CDR3 sequence: CASGVPGELFF. The CDR3 DNA reads TGTGCCAGCGGGGTGCCCGGGGAGCTGTTTTTT.

This rearrangement joins TRBV29-1 to TRBJ2-1, with a possible D match to TRBD1 (5 bases). The germline V gene encodes CDR1 SQVTM and CDR2 ANQGSEA. Trimming removed 1 base from V and 10 bases from J, with 11 bases in between. This CDR3 has 12 residues. The CDR3: CSVEAGRGEQFF. The CDR3, as DNA: TGCAGCGTTGAAGCTGGAAGGGGAGAGCAGTTCTTC.

The V gene is TRBV12-3 or TRBV12-4, the J gene TRBJ2-3; possibly TRBD1 or TRBD2 for D (5 bases each). V gave up 4 bases and J gave up 2 bases, with 10 bases separating them. The CDR3 covers 14 residues. The CDR3 is CASSWDRNTDTQYF. For the CDR3, the DNA is TGTGCCAGCAGTTGGGACCGAAACACAGATACGCAGTATTTT.

The CDR3 coding sequence is TGTGCCAGCAGTTTAGGGGCAGGGGGCTACGAGCAGTACTTC. Its protein product is CASSLGAGGYEQYF. This chain connects TRBV27 to TRBJ2-7; 7 positions agree with TRBD1. V was clipped by 2 bases and J by 3 bases; unmatched bases: 4. CDR3 length equals 14 residues. Germline CDR1 reads MNHEY; CDR2 reads SMNVEV (reference sequence).

This clonotype appeared a few times. The chain carries TRBV25-1 and TRBJ2-1; 7 bases match TRBD2. The CDR3 sequence is 17 residues long. The V segment lost 3 bases and the J segment 7 bases; nucleotides outside the gene matches: 15. Germline V lookup: CDR1 MGHDK, CDR2 SYGVNS. In DNA, the CDR3 is TGTGCCAGCAGTGATCGGAGGGGAGGGCAATCGGGGAATGAGCAGTTCTTC. It encodes CASSDRRGGQSGNEQFF.

This clonotype was detected only a few times. Written as DNA, the CDR3 is TGTGCCAGCAGCCCCGGACTAGTGGGCTACGAGCAGTACTTC. It is translated as CASSPGLVGYEQYF. The chain links TRBV7-9 to TRBJ2-7; 7 bases map to TRBD2. The germline V gene encodes CDR1 SEHNR and CDR2 FQNEAQ (reference sequence). This CDR3 is 14 amino acids long. V was clipped by 5 bases and J by 3 bases; unmatched bases: 7.

This clonotype has just a few counts. This chain links TRBV12-3 or TRBV12-4 with TRBJ2-4, with no clear D. Trimming left V 1 base short and J 0 bases short, with 4 bases between. The CDR3 covers 14 residues. DNA for the CDR3: TGTGCCAGCAGTTTAGACCGAGCCAAAAACATTCAGTACTTC. It encodes CASSLDRAKNIQYF.

The rearrangement links TRBV20-1 to TRBJ2-7; D possibly corresponds to TRBD1 (6 bases). CDR1 and CDR2 (germline): DFQATT, SNEGSKA (reference sequence). The CDR3 totals 13 residues. V dropped 6 bases and J dropped 3 bases, with 15 bases sitting between them. CDR3 amino acids: CSAVPDSNYEQYF. Written as DNA, the CDR3 is TGCAGTGCCGTTCCGGACAGTAACTACGAGCAGTACTTC.

This clonotype showed up many times. The V gene is TRBV11-1, the J gene TRBJ1-1; D remains ambiguous. The germline CDR1 and CDR2 sequences are SGHAT and FQDESV (reference sequence). Trimming took 1 base from V and 7 from J, leaving 10 bases between them. The CDR3 has 13 amino acids. This CDR3 is CASSLGAPYEAFF. CDR3 coding DNA: TGTGCCAGCAGCTTAGGCGCCCCGTATGAAGCTTTCTTT.

This clonotype was counted only a few times. J is TRBJ2-5 and V is TRBV9; maybe TRBD2 (5 bases). V was clipped by 4 bases and J by 7 bases, with 17 bases between them. The CDR3 consists of 14 residues. CDR1 SGDLS and CDR2 YYNGEE come from the germline V gene. Here the CDR3 DNA reads TGTGCCAGCAGCCCCGTGGCGGGCCCAGGGACCCAGTACTTC. Amino acid sequence: CASSPVAGPGTQYF. Using reference TRBV9 and TRBJ2-5 for the parts outside the CDR3, the full variable domain is DSGVTQTPKHLITATGQRVTLRCSPRSGDLSVYWYQQSLDQGLQFLIQYYNGEERAKGNILERFSAQQFPDLHSELNLSSLELGDSALYFCASSPVAGPGTQYFGPGTRLLVL.

The V call is TRBV6-2 or TRBV6-3, the J call TRBJ2-1; 13 bases are a match to TRBD2. The CDR3 is 16 residues long. From germline, CDR1 is MNHEY and CDR2 SVGEGT. Trimming cost V 6 bases and J 7 bases; bases outside gene matches: 9. This CDR3 is CASSHLLAGGLNEQFF. CDR3 sequence (DNA): TGTGCCAGCAGCCACCTACTAGCGGGAGGGCTAAATGAGCAGTTCTTC.

This chain links TRBV5-4 with TRBJ2-1; weak D call: TRBD2 (5 bases). The CDR3 spans 13 residues. V lost 7 bases and J 4 bases, leaving 12 bases between the germline ends. Germline values: CDR1 SGHNT, CDR2 YYREEE (reference sequence). Here the CDR3 DNA reads TGTGCCAGCCGAGGAGCGGAATACAATGAGCAGTTCTTC. Amino acid sequence: CASRGAEYNEQFF.

The chain uses TRBV5-1 and TRBJ1-1; D not certain. The CDR3 length is 13 residues. Per germline, CDR1 SGHRS and CDR2 YFSETQ. With 3 bases removed from V and 7 bases from J, the gap between germline ends came to 13 bases. The CDR3 here is CASSSSSAVEAFF. In DNA form, the CDR3 reads TGCGCCAGCAGCTCGAGTAGTGCGGTTGAAGCTTTCTTT.

This rearrangement joins TRBV20-1 to TRBJ1-2, with TRBD1 as a possible D gene (5 bases). CDR3 length: 14 residues. V was pared by 6 bases and J by 1 base, with 15 bases between. Germline V lookup: CDR1 DFQATT, CDR2 SNEGSKA (reference sequence). CDR3 in amino acids: CSASWGGINYGYTF. DNA of the CDR3: TGCAGTGCCTCTTGGGGGGGGATTAACTATGGCTACACCTTC.

This chain links TRBV12-3 or TRBV12-4 with TRBJ2-2; tentatively, D is TRBD1 (5 bases). The CDR3 contains 15 residues. Trimming removed 0 bases from V and 4 bases from J, with 9 bases in between. Here the CDR3 reads CASSLARRVTGELFF. CDR3 bases: TGTGCCAGCAGTTTAGCCCGCAGGGTCACCGGGGAGCTGTTTTTT.

This chain connects TRBV20-1 to TRBJ2-7; the match to TRBD1 covers 8 bases. Germline trimming cut 3 bases from V and 5 bases from J; bases unmatched to any gene: 3. The CDR3 is 12 residues long. Germline loops: CDR1 DFQATT, CDR2 SNEGSKA (reference sequence). CDR3 sequence: CSASTGGHEQYF. The CDR3 DNA reads TGCAGTGCTAGTACAGGGGGGCACGAGCAGTACTTC.